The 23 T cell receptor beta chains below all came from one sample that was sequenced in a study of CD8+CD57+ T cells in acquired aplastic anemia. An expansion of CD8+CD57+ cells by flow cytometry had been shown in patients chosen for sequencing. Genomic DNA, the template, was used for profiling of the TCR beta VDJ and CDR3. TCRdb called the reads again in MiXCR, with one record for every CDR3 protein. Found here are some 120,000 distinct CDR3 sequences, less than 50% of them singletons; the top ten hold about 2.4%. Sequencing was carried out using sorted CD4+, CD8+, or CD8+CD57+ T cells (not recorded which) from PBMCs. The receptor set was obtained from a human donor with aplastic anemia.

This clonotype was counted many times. CDR3 DNA sequence: TGTGCCAGCACATCCCCCGACCCATTCTCCTACGAGCAGTACTTC. Translated, it gives CASTSPDPFSYEQYF. The rearrangement joins TRBV28 to TRBJ2-7; D unclear. The V end was cut by 7 bases, the J end by 0 bases, with 16 bases between. Per the germline V gene, CDR1 is MDHEN and CDR2 is SYDVKM. The CDR3 runs 15 residues.

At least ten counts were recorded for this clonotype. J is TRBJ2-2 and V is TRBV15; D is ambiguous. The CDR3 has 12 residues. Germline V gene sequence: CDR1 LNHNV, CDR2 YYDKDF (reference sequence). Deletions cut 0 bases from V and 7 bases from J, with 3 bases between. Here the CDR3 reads CATSRDRGELFF. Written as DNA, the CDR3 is TGTGCCACCAGCAGAGACCGCGGGGAGCTGTTTTTT.

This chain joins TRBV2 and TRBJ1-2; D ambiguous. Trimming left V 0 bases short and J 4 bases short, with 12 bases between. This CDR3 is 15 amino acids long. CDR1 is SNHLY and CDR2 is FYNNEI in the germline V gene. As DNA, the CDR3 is TGTGCCAGCAGTGAAGCCAGGACTGACCCCTATGGCTACACCTTC. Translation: CASSEARTDPYGYTF.

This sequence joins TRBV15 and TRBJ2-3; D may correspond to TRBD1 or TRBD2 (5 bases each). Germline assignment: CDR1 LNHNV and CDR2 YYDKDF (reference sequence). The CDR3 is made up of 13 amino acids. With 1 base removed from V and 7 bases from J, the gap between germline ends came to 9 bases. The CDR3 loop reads CATSRGDPNTQYF. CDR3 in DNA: TGTGCCACCAGCAGAGGGGACCCAAATACGCAGTATTTT.

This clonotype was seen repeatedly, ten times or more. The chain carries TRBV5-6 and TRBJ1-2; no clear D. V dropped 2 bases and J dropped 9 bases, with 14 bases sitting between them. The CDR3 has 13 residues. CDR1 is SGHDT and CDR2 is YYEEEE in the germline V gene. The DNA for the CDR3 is TGTGCCAGCAGCTTTCGGCCGGGAGAGAGCTACACCTTC. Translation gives CASSFRPGESYTF.

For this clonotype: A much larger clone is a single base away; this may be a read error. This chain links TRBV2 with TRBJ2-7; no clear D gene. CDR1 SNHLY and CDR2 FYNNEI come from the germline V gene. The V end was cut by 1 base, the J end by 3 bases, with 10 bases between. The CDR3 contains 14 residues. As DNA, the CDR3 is TGTGCCAGCAGTGAAGGGGCACAGTACTACGAGCAGTACGTC. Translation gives CASSEGAQYYEQYV.

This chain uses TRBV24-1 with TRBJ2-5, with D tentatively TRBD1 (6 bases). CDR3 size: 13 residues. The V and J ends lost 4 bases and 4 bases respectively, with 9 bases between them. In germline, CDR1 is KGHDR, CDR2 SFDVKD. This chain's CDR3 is CATSDLGGETQYF. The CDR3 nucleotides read TGTGCCACCAGTGACCTAGGGGGAGAGACCCAGTACTTC.

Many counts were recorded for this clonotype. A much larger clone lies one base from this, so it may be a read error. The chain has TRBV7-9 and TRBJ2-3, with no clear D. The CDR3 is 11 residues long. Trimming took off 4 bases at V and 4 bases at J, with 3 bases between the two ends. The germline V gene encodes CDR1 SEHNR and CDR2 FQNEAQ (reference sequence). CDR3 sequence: CASSSSDTQYF. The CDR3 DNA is TGTGCCAGCAGCTCCTCAGATACGCAGTATTTT.

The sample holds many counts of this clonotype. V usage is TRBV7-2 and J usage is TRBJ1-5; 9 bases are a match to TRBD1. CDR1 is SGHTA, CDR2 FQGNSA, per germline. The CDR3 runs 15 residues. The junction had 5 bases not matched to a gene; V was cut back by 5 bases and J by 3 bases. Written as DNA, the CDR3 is TGTGCCAGCAGCCCTCGGACAGGGGACAATCAGCCCCAGCATTTT. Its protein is CASSPRTGDNQPQHF.

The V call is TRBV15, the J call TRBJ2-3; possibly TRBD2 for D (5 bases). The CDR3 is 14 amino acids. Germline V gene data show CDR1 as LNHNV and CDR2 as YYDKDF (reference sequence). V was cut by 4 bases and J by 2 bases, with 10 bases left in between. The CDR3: CATSTRANTDTQYF. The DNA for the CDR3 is TGTGCCACCAGCACGAGGGCCAACACAGATACGCAGTATTTT.

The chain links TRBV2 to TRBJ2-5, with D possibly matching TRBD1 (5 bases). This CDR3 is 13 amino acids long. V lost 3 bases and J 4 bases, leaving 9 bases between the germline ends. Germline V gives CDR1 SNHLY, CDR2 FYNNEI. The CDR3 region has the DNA TGTGCCAGCAGTGAGGGGCAGGCAGAGACCCAGTACTTC. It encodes CASSEGQAETQYF.

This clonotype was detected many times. The CDR3 reads CASSLRQGAGNTIYF. The CDR3, as DNA: TGTGCCAGCAGCTTAAGGCAGGGGGCTGGAAACACCATATATTTT. The J gene is TRBJ1-3, the V gene TRBV7-9; 7 bases fit TRBD1. CDR3 length: 15 residues. V was pared by 2 bases and J by 2 bases, with 3 bases of the junction left unmatched. CDR1 is SEHNR, CDR2 FQNEAQ, per germline (reference sequence).

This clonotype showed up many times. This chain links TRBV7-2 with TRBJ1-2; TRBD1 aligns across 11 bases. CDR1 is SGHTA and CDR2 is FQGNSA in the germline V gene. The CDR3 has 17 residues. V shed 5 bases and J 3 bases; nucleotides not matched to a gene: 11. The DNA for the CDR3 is TGTGCCAGCAGCGTCCGGGACAGGGGGGCTCGGTACTATGGCTACACCTTC. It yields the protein CASSVRDRGARYYGYTF. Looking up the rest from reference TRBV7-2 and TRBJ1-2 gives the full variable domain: GAGVSQSPSNKVTEKGKDVELRCDPISGHTALYWYRQSLGQGLEFLIYFQGNSAPDKSGLPSDRFSAERTGGSVSTLTIQRTQQEDSAVYLCASSVRDRGARYYGYTFGSGTRLTVV.

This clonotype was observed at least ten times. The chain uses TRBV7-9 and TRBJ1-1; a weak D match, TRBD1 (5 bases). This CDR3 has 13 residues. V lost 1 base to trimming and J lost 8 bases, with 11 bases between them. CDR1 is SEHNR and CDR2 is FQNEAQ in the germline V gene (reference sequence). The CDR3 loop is CASSLDRDVEAFF. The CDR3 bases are TGTGCCAGCAGCTTAGACCGGGACGTGGAAGCTTTCTTT.

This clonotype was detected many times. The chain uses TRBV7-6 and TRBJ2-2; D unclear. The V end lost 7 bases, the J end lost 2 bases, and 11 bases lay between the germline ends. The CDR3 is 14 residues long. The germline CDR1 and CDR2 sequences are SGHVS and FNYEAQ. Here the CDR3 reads CASTIHPNTGELFF. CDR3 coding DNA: TGTGCCAGCACCATACACCCTAACACCGGGGAGCTGTTTTTT.

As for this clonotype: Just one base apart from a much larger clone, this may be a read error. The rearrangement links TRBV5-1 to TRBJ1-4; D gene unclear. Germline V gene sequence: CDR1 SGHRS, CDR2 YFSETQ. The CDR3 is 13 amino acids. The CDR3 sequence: CTSSLEGNEKLFF. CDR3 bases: TGCACCAGCAGCTTGGAGGGTAATGAAAAACTGTTTTTT.

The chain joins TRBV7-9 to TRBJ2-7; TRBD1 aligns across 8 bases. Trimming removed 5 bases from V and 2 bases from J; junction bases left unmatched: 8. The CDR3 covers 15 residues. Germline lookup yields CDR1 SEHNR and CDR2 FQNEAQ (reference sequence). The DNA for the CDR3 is TGTGCCAGCAGCGGGGGTCCGACAGGGGCCTACGAGCAGTACTTC. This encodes CASSGGPTGAYEQYF.

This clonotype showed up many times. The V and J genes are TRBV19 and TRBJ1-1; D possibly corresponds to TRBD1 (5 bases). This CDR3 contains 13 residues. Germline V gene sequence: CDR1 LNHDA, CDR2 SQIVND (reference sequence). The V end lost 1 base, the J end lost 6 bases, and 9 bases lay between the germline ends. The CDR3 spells CASSIVGGPEAFF. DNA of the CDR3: TGTGCCAGTAGTATAGTGGGGGGTCCTGAAGCTTTCTTT. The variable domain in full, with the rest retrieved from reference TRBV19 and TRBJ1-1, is DGGITQSPKYLFRKEGQNVTLSCEQNLNHDAMYWYRQDPGQGLRLIYYSQIVNDFQKGDIAEGYSVSREKKESFPLTVTSAQKNPTAFYLCASSIVGGPEAFFGQGTRLTVV.

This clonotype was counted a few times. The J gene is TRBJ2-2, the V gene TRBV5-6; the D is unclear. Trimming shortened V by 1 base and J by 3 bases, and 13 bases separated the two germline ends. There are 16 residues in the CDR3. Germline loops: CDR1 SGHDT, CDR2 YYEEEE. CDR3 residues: CASSLIGSTDTGELFF. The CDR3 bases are TGTGCCAGCAGCTTGATAGGAAGTACGGACACCGGGGAGCTGTTTTTT.

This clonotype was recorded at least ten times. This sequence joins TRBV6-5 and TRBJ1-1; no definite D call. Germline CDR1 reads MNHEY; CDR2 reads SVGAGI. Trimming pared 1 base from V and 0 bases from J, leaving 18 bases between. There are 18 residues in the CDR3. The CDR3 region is CASSYWGIRTWMNTEAFF. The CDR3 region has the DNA TGTGCCAGCAGTTACTGGGGTATTCGTACTTGGATGAACACTGAAGCTTTCTTT.

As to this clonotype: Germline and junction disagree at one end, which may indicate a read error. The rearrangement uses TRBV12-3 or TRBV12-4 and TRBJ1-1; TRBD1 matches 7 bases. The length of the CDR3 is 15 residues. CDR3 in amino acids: CARSLTGEGNTEAFF. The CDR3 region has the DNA TGTGCCCGCAGCCTCACAGGGGAAGGGAACACTGAAGCTTTCTTT.

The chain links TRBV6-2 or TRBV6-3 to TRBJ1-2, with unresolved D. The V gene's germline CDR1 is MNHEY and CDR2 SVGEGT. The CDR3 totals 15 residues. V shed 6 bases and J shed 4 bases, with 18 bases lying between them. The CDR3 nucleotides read TGTGCCAGCAGCCCAGTAGGGCAGTTCCTCTATGGCTACACCTTC. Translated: CASSPVGQFLYGYTF.

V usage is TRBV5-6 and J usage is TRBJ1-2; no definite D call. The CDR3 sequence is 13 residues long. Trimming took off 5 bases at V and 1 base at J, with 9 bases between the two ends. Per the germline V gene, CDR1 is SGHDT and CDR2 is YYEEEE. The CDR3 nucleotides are TGTGCCAGCAGTTACGGGAATAACTATGGCTACACCTTC. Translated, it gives CASSYGNNYGYTF.